This TCR beta chain emerged from a study of OX40 agonist ivuxolimab in advanced cancers. Using immunoSEQ multiplex PCR, the repertoire was profiled, and TCRdb retains in-frame clones only, with some absent. The profile shows more than 80,000 clones, less than 95% of them singletons. Findings and limits, study-wide: CD8+ T cells showed, on average, more clonal expansion than CD4+ cells. Among patients with partial responses at 0.1-3.0 mg/kg, clonal expansion was among the lowest.

Details on this clone: The target antigen is unknown.

J lost 4 bases, V lost 6 bases, and 11 bases had no gene match. The CDR3 spans 16 residues. Germline values: CDR1 SEHNR, CDR2 FQNEAQ (reference sequence). The source was CD4+ or CD8+ T cells sorted from blood, collected in a trial of the OX40 agonist ivuxolimab. The clonotype comes from an adult with an advanced solid tumor such as melanoma, head and neck, liver or kidney cancer. The chain recombines TRBV7-9 with TRBJ2-2, with 7 bases fitting TRBD1. The CDR3 protein is CASRSQTGSITGELFF. Written as DNA, the CDR3 is TGTGCCAGCAGATCCCAGACAGGGAGTATCACCGGGGAGCTGTTTTTT.